This T cell receptor (beta chain) was captured by sequencing in a study of OX40 agonist ivuxolimab in advanced cancers. Sequencing was performed with immunoSEQ multiplex PCR; in TCRdb, only in-frame clones are kept and a portion is missing. In the table there are some 70,000 clones, 87% of which are singletons. Trimming shortened V by 0 bases and J by 1 base, and 10 bases separated the two germline ends. Germline loops: CDR1 LGHNA, CDR2 YNFKEQ. The CDR3 covers 15 residues. The chain is built from TRBV4-2 and TRBJ2-7; a weak D match, TRBD1 (5 bases). This clonotype originated in an adult with an advanced solid tumor such as melanoma, head and neck, liver or kidney cancer. The sample was CD4+ or CD8+ T cells sorted from blood, taken in a trial of the OX40 agonist ivuxolimab. CDR3: CASSQDLAGSYEQYF. The CDR3 DNA follows: TGTGCCAGCAGCCAAGACCTGGCAGGGTCCTACGAGCAGTACTTC.